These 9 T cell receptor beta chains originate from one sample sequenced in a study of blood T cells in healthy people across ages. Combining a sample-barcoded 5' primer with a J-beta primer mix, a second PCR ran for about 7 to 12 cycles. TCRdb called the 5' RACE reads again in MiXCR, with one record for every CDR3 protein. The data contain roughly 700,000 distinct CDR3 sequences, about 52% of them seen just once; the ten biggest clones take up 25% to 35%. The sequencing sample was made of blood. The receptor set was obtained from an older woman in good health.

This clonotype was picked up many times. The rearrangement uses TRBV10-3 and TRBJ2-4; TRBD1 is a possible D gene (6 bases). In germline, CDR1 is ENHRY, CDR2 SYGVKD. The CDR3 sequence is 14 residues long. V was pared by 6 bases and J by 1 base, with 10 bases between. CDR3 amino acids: CAIREGEAKNIQYF. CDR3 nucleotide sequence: TGTGCCATCAGAGAGGGGGAGGCCAAAAACATTCAGTACTTC.

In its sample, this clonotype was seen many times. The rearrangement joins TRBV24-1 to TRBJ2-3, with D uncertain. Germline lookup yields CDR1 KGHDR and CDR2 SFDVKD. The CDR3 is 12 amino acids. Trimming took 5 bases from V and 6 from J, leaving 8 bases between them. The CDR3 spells CATSAGRDTQYF. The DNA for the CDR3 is TGTGCCACCAGTGCAGGAAGGGATACGCAGTATTTT.

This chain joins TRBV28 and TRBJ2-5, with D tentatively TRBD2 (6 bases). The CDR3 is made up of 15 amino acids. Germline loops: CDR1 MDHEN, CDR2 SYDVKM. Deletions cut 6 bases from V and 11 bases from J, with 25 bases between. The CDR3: CASRIGSVTSHEQYF. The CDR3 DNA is TGTGCCAGCAGAATTGGAAGTGTAACTAGCCATGAGCAGTACTTC.

The CDR3 protein is CASTTSGRSDTQYF. For the CDR3, the DNA is TGCGCCAGCACCACTAGCGGGAGGTCAGATACGCAGTATTTT. The V gene is TRBV5-1, the J gene TRBJ2-3; TRBD2 agrees at 12 bases. Germline-derived CDR1 and CDR2 are SGHRS and YFSETQ. The CDR3 consists of 14 residues. V trimming: 6 bases; J trimming: 4 bases; junction bases outside the gene matches: 3.

CDR3 protein: CASSVALALPLNEQFF. DNA of the CDR3: TGTGCCAGCAGCGTCGCACTAGCGTTACCCCTCAATGAGCAGTTCTTC. The V call is TRBV9, the J call TRBJ2-1; 7 nucleotides line up with TRBD2. This CDR3 comprises 16 residues. The trim removed 2 bases at V and 6 bases at J, leaving 11 bases unmatched. Germline loops: CDR1 SGDLS, CDR2 YYNGEE.

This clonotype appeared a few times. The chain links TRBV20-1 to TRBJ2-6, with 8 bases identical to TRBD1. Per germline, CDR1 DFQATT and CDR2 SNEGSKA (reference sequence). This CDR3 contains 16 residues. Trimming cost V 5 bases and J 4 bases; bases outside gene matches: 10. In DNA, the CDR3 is TGCAGTGCTTCGGACAGGGTGGAATCGGGGGCCAACGTCCTGACTTTC. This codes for CSASDRVESGANVLTF.

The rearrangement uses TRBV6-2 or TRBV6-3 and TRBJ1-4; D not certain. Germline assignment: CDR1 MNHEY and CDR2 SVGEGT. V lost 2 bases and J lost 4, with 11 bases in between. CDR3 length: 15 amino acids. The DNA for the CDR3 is TGTGCCAGCAGTTACAGGACGGCCGGTAATGAAAAACTGTTTTTT. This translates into CASSYRTAGNEKLFF.

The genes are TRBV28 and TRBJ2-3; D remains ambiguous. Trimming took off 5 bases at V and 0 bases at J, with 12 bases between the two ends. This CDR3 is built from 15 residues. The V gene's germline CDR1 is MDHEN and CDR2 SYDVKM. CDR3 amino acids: CASSPRIPSTDTQYF. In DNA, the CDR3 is TGTGCCAGCAGTCCCCGCATTCCTAGCACAGATACGCAGTATTTT.

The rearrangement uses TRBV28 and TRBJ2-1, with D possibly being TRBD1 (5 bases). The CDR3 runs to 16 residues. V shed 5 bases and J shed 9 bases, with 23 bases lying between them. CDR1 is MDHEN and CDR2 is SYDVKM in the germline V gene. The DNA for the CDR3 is TGTGCCAGCAGTCGTGGACAAACGGGTAGACGTGGTGAGCAGTTCTTC. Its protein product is CASSRGQTGRRGEQFF.